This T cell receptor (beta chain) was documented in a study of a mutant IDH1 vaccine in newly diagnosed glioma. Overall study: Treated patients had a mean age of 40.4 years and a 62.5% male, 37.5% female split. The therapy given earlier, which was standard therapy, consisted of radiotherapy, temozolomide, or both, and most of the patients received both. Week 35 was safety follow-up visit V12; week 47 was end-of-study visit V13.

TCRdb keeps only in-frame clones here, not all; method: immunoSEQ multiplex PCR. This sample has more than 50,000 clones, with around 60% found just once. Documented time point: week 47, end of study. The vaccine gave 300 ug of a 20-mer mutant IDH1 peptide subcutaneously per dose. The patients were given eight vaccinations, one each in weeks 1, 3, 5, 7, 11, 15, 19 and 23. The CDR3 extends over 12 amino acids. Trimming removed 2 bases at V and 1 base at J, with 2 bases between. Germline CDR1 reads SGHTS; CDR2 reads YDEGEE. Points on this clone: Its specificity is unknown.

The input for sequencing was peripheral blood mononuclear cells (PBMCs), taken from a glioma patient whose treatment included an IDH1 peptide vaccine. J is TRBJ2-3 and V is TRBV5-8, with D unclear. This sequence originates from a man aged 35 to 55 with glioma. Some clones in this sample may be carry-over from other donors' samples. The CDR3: CASSFRTDTQYF. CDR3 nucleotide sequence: TGTGCCAGCAGCTTCCGCACAGATACGCAGTATTTT.